This TCR beta chain was found in a study of cytomegalovirus exposure and HLA in healthy donors. Germline CDR1 KGHSH, CDR2 LQKENI. The CDR3 covers 20 residues. V was clipped by 0 bases and J by 0 bases; unmatched bases: 9. This PCR relied on a set of 60 Vbeta primers and 13 Jbeta primers. Assay used: immunoSEQ multiplex PCR; TCRdb lists only in-frame clones, some missing. The sample contains roughly 140,000 clones, roughly 80% of which appear only once. Source material: PBMCs. The chain joins TRBV18 to TRBJ2-1, with TRBD2 matching over 12 bases. The clonotype originates from a man younger than 40 in good health and CMV-seropositive. CDR3 sequence: CASSPPGLAGGRSSYNEQFF. Written as DNA, the CDR3 is TGTGCCAGCTCACCACCGGGTCTAGCGGGGGGGCGCAGCTCCTACAATGAGCAGTTCTTC.